Detailed here is one T cell receptor beta chain. These data belong to a study of identifying expanded T cells in peripheral blood. Clones were read by immunoSEQ multiplex PCR, and TCRdb kept only the in-frame ones, dropping some. The sample gives tens of thousands of clones, about four fifths of which show up once; 19% is in the top ten. This CDR3 has 16 amino acids. Germline V gene data show CDR1 as LGHNA and CDR2 as YNFKEQ. V was clipped by 4 bases and J by 2 bases, with 17 bases between them. The sample comprised blood. The sequence was collected from a person between 18 and 70 years old in good health. V gene TRBV4-2 combines with J gene TRBJ1-2; D is perhaps TRBD1 (6 bases). CDR3 bases: TGTGCCAGCAGCCGGGGAGGGACCCAGGGGAACTATGGCTACACCTTC. It is translated as CASSRGGTQGNYGYTF.